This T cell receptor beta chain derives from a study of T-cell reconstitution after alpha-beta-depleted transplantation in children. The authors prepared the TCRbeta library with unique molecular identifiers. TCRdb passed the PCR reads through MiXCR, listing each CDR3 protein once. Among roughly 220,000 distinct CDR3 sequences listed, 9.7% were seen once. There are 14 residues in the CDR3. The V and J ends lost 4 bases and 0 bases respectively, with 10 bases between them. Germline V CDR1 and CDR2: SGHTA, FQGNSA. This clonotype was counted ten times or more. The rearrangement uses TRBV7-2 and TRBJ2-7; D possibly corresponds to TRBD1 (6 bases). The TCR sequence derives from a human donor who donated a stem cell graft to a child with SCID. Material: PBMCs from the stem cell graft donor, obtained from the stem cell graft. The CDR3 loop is CASSSGQISYEQYF. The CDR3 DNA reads TGTGCCAGCAGCTCCGGACAGATCTCCTACGAGCAGTACTTC. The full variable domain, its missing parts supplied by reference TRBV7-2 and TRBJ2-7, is GAGVSQSPSNKVTEKGKDVELRCDPISGHTALYWYRQSLGQGLEFLIYFQGNSAPDKSGLPSDRFSAERTGGSVSTLTIQRTQQEDSAVYLCASSSGQISYEQYFGPGTRLTVT.